A single sample is the source of the 27 T cell receptor beta chains below, sequenced in a study of post-analysis software for immune sequencing data. General study findings and limits: In patients, a few TRBV segments were more frequent than in controls, with TRBV5-6, TRBV5-1 and TRBV20-1 among them.

Unique molecular identifiers were built into the TCR beta cDNA libraries. TCRdb redid the calling of the PCR reads with MiXCR, one entry per CDR3 protein. The table lists 600,000 to 750,000 distinct CDR3 sequences, 59% of them singletons. Antigens for these TCRs are unknown. The sequenced sample consisted of blood. These receptors originate from a girl aged 2-9 years with multiple sclerosis.

The chain joins TRBV3-1 to TRBJ2-1; TRBD2 agrees at 10 bases. Losses at the gene ends were 4 bases for V and 0 bases for J; bases not matched to a gene: 15. This CDR3 has 20 residues. Germline CDR1 LGHDT, CDR2 YNNKEL (reference sequence). The CDR3 DNA is TGTGCCAGCAGCCGAACCCGGACTAGCGGTACCTTTAGCTCCTACAATGAGCAGTTCTTC. It encodes CASSRTRTSGTFSSYNEQFF.

The sample holds a few counts of this clonotype. The V gene is TRBV27, the J gene TRBJ2-3, with D unclear. This CDR3 spans 16 amino acids. CDR1 is MNHEY and CDR2 is SMNVEV in the germline V gene (reference sequence). V lost 2 bases to trimming and J lost 2 bases, with 14 bases between them. CDR3 sequence: CASSLITFGITDTQYF. CDR3 nucleotides: TGTGCCAGCAGTTTAATAACTTTTGGGATCACAGATACGCAGTATTTT.

A few counts support this clonotype. The chain couples TRBV9 to TRBJ1-4; D not resolved. The CDR3 has 14 amino acids. The germline V gene has CDR1 SGDLS and CDR2 YYNGEE. V was clipped by 0 bases and J by 7 bases, with 10 bases between them. CDR3 residues: CASSVVPTGEKLFF. The CDR3 region has the DNA TGTGCCAGCAGCGTAGTTCCAACGGGTGAAAAACTGTTTTTT.

V gene TRBV29-1 combines with J gene TRBJ2-2; D may be TRBD1 (5 bases). CDR3 length: 11 residues. Between the trimmed V and J ends, which lost 7 bases and 6 bases, there was a span of 9 bases. The V gene's germline CDR1 is SQVTM and CDR2 ANQGSEA. CDR3 amino acids: CSARVAGELFF. In nucleotides, the CDR3 is TGCAGCGCCAGGGTGGCCGGGGAGCTGTTTTTT.

The rearrangement links TRBV30 to TRBJ2-1; 8 bases align to TRBD2. The CDR3 is made up of 14 amino acids. Germline CDR1 is GTSNPN and CDR2 is SVGIG (reference sequence). Trimming took 2 bases from V and 2 from J; bases not matched to a gene: 2. CDR3 nucleotides: TGTGCCTGGAGTAGAGCGGGGGCCTACAATGAGCAGTTCTTC. The encoded protein is CAWSRAGAYNEQFF.

This sequence joins TRBV20-1 and TRBJ2-5; TRBD2 agrees at 12 bases. The length of the CDR3 is 14 residues. Germline lookup yields CDR1 DFQATT and CDR2 SNEGSKA (reference sequence). The V gene end was trimmed by 2 bases and the J gene end by 3 bases; junction bases not matched to a gene: 1. The CDR3 DNA is TGCAGTGCTAGACTAGCGGGAGGGAAAGAGACCCAGTACTTC. It translates to CSARLAGGKETQYF.

This chain uses TRBV20-1 with TRBJ2-3, with a weak D call TRBD2 (5 bases). CDR1 and CDR2 from the germline V gene are DFQATT and SNEGSKA (reference sequence). The V end lost 0 bases, the J end lost 2 bases, and 12 bases lay between the germline ends. This CDR3 region has 15 residues. CDR3 in DNA: TGCAGTGCTAGAGATTTTGCCGGGAACACAGATACGCAGTATTTT. Translating gives CSARDFAGNTDTQYF.

The V and J genes are TRBV29-1 and TRBJ2-3; 8 bases match TRBD1. The CDR3 runs to 14 residues. Germline assignment: CDR1 SQVTM and CDR2 ANQGSEA. V dropped 6 bases and J dropped 0; count of bases not matched to a gene: 5. The CDR3 coding sequence is TGCAGCGTAGACAGGGGCTCTAGCACAGATACGCAGTATTTT. This codes for CSVDRGSSTDTQYF.

This sequence joins TRBV29-1 and TRBJ2-5; D uncertain. The germline gives CDR1 SQVTM, CDR2 ANQGSEA. The CDR3 is 12 residues long. Between the trimmed V and J ends, which lost 4 bases and 2 bases, there was a span of 8 bases. CDR3 sequence reads: CSVAQKQETQYF. The CDR3 DNA sequence: TGCAGCGTTGCACAGAAGCAAGAGACCCAGTACTTC.

This clonotype was seen only once. This sequence joins TRBV12-3 or TRBV12-4 and TRBJ1-1, with a tentative D call TRBD1 (5 bases). V gave up 3 bases and J gave up 0 bases, with 11 bases separating them. This CDR3 has 15 amino acids. The CDR3 spells CASSFGRGMNTEAFF. The CDR3 DNA reads as TGTGCCAGCAGTTTCGGTCGGGGGATGAACACTGAAGCTTTCTTT.

The chain couples TRBV2 to TRBJ1-5; D is possibly TRBD1 (5 bases). From germline, CDR1 is SNHLY and CDR2 FYNNEI. The CDR3 runs 15 residues. Trimming removed 7 bases at V and 8 bases at J, with 21 bases between. This chain's CDR3 is CASTSRAGMGEPQHF. As DNA, the CDR3 is TGTGCCAGCACTTCCAGGGCCGGTATGGGGGAGCCCCAGCATTTT. Complete variable domain (other parts from reference TRBV2 and TRBJ1-5): EPEVTQTPSHQVTQMGQEVILRCVPISNHLYFYWYRQILGQKVEFLVSFYNNEISEKSEIFDDQFSVERPDGSNFTLKIRSTKLEDSAMYFCASTSRAGMGEPQHFGDGTRLSIL.

This clonotype turned up a few times. The V and J genes are TRBV2 and TRBJ1-1; D not certain. Trimming shortened V by 0 bases and J by 4 bases, and 6 bases separated the two germline ends. The CDR3 has 13 amino acids. Germline V gene data show CDR1 as SNHLY and CDR2 as FYNNEI. CDR3 residues: CASSEAWSTEAFF. The CDR3 bases are TGTGCCAGCAGTGAAGCTTGGAGCACTGAAGCTTTCTTT.

The V call is TRBV6-5, the J call TRBJ1-1; TRBD1 aligns across 9 bases. Germline-derived CDR1 and CDR2 are MNHEY and SVGAGI. With V trimmed by 6 bases and J by 0 bases, 2 bases remained unmatched. The CDR3 is made up of 14 amino acids. The CDR3 DNA reads TGTGCCAGCAGGAACAGGGGGCTGAACACTGAAGCTTTCTTT. Its translation: CASRNRGLNTEAFF.

V and J are TRBV29-1 and TRBJ1-1, with no clear D. Germline V lookup: CDR1 SQVTM, CDR2 ANQGSEA. V lost 4 bases, J lost 1 base, and 7 bases lay in between. The CDR3 is 12 residues long. The CDR3 DNA reads as TGCAGCGTTGGAATGGGGAACACTGAAGCTTTCTTT. Its protein is CSVGMGNTEAFF.

V gene TRBV29-1 combines with J gene TRBJ2-5; TRBD2 is a possible D gene (6 bases). TRBJ2-7 matches the DNA end more closely, so the J call is doubtful. CDR1 is SQVTM and CDR2 is ANQGSEA in the germline V gene. The CDR3 loop spans 13 amino acids. Here the CDR3 reads CSVGLAEGDEQYF. The CDR3 DNA reads as TGCAGCGTCGGATTAGCGGAAGGAGACGAGCAGTACTTC.

Concerning this clonotype: This may stem from a read error, because a much larger clone lies one nucleotide away. The V gene is TRBV7-8, the J gene TRBJ2-3, with 12 bases matching TRBD2. This CDR3 contains 16 residues. V lost 5 bases to trimming and J lost 2 bases; unmatched junction nucleotides: 5. CDR1 and CDR2 from the germline V gene are SGHVS and FQNEAQ. The CDR3 here is CASSLTSGGNTDTQYF. The CDR3 nucleotides read TGTGCCAGCAGCCTCACTAGCGGGGGGAACACAGATACGCAGTATTTT.

This clonotype was detected a few times. The V and J genes are TRBV4-3 and TRBJ2-2; D might be TRBD2 (5 bases). Germline-derived CDR1 and CDR2 are LGHNA and YSLEER. Trimming cost V 0 bases and J 4 bases, with 6 bases left between them. The CDR3 totals 14 residues. In DNA, the CDR3 is TGCGCCAGCAGCCAAGAAGGGAGCACCGGGGAGCTGTTTTTT. Protein product: CASSQEGSTGELFF.

This rearrangement joins TRBV20-1 to TRBJ2-5; D might be TRBD2 (5 bases). Trimming stripped 0 bases from V and 3 bases from J, with 8 bases between. The CDR3 runs 13 residues. CDR1 DFQATT and CDR2 SNEGSKA come from the germline V gene (reference sequence). For the CDR3, the DNA is TGCAGTGCTAGAGATACGGGGAAAGAGACCCAGTACTTC. It encodes CSARDTGKETQYF.

This clonotype was seen a few times. V usage is TRBV24-1 and J usage is TRBJ1-1; maybe TRBD1 (6 bases). The CDR3 extends over 14 amino acids. CDR1 is KGHDR and CDR2 is SFDVKD in the germline V gene. With 7 bases removed from V and 4 bases from J, the gap between germline ends came to 15 bases. The CDR3 DNA reads TGTGCCACCAGGGAACGAGGGGGGAGCACTGAAGCTTTCTTT. It codes for CATRERGGSTEAFF.

The gene calls are TRBV29-1 and TRBJ2-4; D might be TRBD1 (6 bases). The assigned J gene may be wrong: the sequence end matches TRBJ2-5 better. The CDR3 length is 12 residues. In germline, CDR1 is SQVTM, CDR2 ANQGSEA. CDR3 sequence reads: CSVDSGEETQYF. CDR3 bases: TGCAGCGTTGACTCAGGGGAAGAGACCCAGTACTTC.

A few counts support this clonotype. The gene calls are TRBV28 and TRBJ1-4, with D tentatively TRBD1 (5 bases). V gave up 8 bases and J gave up 0 bases, with 16 bases separating them. The length of the CDR3 is 16 residues. Per germline, CDR1 MDHEN and CDR2 SYDVKM. CDR3 coding DNA: TGTGCCAGCCAGGGCAGGATTATCTCAACTAATGAAAAACTGTTTTTT. Protein sequence: CASQGRIISTNEKLFF.

This clonotype has a handful of counts. V gene TRBV5-5 combines with J gene TRBJ2-1; unclear D gene. The V end lost 4 bases, the J end lost 2 bases, and 25 bases lay between the germline ends. Germline-derived CDR1 and CDR2 are SGHKS and YYEKEE (reference sequence). This CDR3 comprises 19 residues. The DNA of the CDR3 is TGTGCCAGCAGCACTCGCACGCCTACATGGGGTTTCACCTACAATGAGCAGTTCTTC. As protein: CASSTRTPTWGFTYNEQFF. The full variable domain, in which reference TRBV5-5 and TRBJ2-1 provide the parts outside the CDR3, is DAGVTQSPTHLIKTRGQQVTLRCSPISGHKSVSWYQQVLGQGPQFIFQYYEKEERGRGNFPDRFSARQFPNYSSELNVNALLLGDSALYLCASSTRTPTWGFTYNEQFFGPGTRLTVL.

This clonotype was detected many times. The rearrangement joins TRBV5-1 to TRBJ2-4; D may be TRBD1 or TRBD2 (5 bases each). CDR1 SGHRS and CDR2 YFSETQ come from the germline V gene. The V end was cut by 1 base, the J end by 5 bases, with 22 bases between. CDR3 size: 18 residues. The CDR3 sequence is CASSLFGRSTGRENIQYF. In nucleotides, the CDR3 is TGCGCCAGCAGCTTGTTCGGTAGATCTACGGGGCGAGAAAACATTCAGTACTTC.

The chain combines TRBV5-5 with TRBJ1-2; D remains unclear. Trimming cost V 4 bases and J 4 bases, with 17 bases left between them. The CDR3 runs 15 residues. The germline V gene encodes CDR1 SGHKS and CDR2 YYEKEE (reference sequence). This CDR3 is CASSGLSGESYGYTF. The DNA for the CDR3 is TGTGCCAGCAGCGGACTTTCCGGGGAATCCTATGGCTACACCTTC.

This chain joins TRBV29-1 and TRBJ2-5; 16 bases fit TRBD2. The J call may be in error: the DNA end matches TRBJ2-7 better. The CDR3 is made up of 16 amino acids. Per germline, CDR1 SQVTM and CDR2 ANQGSEA. The CDR3 nucleotides read TGCAGCGTTCTGAGGGGACTAGCGGGAGGGCCCAACGAGCAGTACTTC. Translated: CSVLRGLAGGPNEQYF.

This clonotype was picked up a small number of times. Written as DNA, the CDR3 is TGTGCCAGCAGCTTTAGGGGGTCAGAGACCCAGTACTTC. Protein product: CASSFRGSETQYF. The rearrangement uses TRBV7-2 and TRBJ2-5; D is perhaps TRBD1 (6 bases). Germline V gives CDR1 SGHTA, CDR2 FQGNSA. V was cut by 3 bases and J by 4 bases, with 9 bases left in between. The CDR3 covers 13 residues.

The J gene is TRBJ1-2, the V gene TRBV25-1; D may be TRBD1 (5 bases). The CDR3 loop spans 17 amino acids. Trimming shortened V by 2 bases and J by 2 bases, and 18 bases separated the two germline ends. In germline, CDR1 is MGHDK, CDR2 SYGVNS. The CDR3, as DNA: TGTGCCAGCAGTGAACCCCCCTCCCAGGGCAGCAACTATGGCTACACCTTC. Amino acids: CASSEPPSQGSNYGYTF.